This T cell receptor beta chain is from a study of T-cell memory formation after mild COVID-19. TCRdb re-analysed the 5' RACE reads in MiXCR, keeping a single row per CDR3 protein. The sample holds more than 300,000 distinct CDR3 sequences, approximately 15% seen once. CDR1 is MNHEY and CDR2 is SMNVEV in the germline V gene (reference sequence). Trimming took 6 bases from V and 0 from J, leaving 15 bases between them. The CDR3 contains 15 residues. This clonotype was counted between two and nine times. This TCR was sampled from a young man who had mild COVID-19 (a few samples of this study predate the infection). Cell type and time point are not known. The sequenced sample was PBMCs or a T cell subset sorted from them (not recorded which). The rearrangement uses TRBV27 and TRBJ2-7, with D perhaps TRBD2 (6 bases). The CDR3: CASRASASGSYEQYV. DNA for the CDR3: TGTGCCAGCAGGGCTAGCGCCTCTGGCTCCTACGAGCAGTACGTC.